This section outlines one TCR beta chain sequence together with its context. cDNA came from roughly 0.5 to 1 ug RNA primed by random hexamers. MiXCR, run by TCRdb on the immunoSEQ multiplex PCR reads, gives a single entry per CDR3 protein. Of roughly 150,000 distinct CDR3 sequences in the sample, 95% to 96% were seen once. This record belongs to a study of CD8 T cells in Susac syndrome. CD8+ and CD4+ T cells from blood underwent TCR beta sequencing. The multiple sclerosis control group consisted of treatment-naive patients whose relapsing-remitting disease, which was either stable or active, fulfilled revised McDonald criteria. V was trimmed by 6 bases and J by 4 bases, leaving 16 bases between them. Per germline, CDR1 LNHNV and CDR2 YYDKDF (reference sequence). There are 15 residues in the CDR3.

The chain has TRBV15 and TRBJ1-5, with TRBD1 as a possible D gene (5 bases). The receptor's source is a human donor with multiple sclerosis. Sequencing used CD8+ T cells from PBMCs. This chain's CDR3 is CATSPNGAQNQPQHF. CDR3 DNA: TGTGCCACCAGTCCCAACGGGGCACAAAATCAGCCCCAGCATTTT.